The 10 T cell receptor beta chains below come from one sample, sequenced in a study of CD8+ T cells in alopecia areata. It was cDNA, reverse transcribed from extracted RNA, that served as the sequencing template. Some clones are missing from TCRdb's copy, which holds only in-frame ones; the method was immunoSEQ multiplex PCR. The sample records around 160,000 clones, 60% being singletons. The treatment was: oral pan-JAK inhibitor, 5-10 mg twice daily. The sequenced sample was CD4+ T cells sorted from blood, obtained at week 24, from a patient treated with tofacitinib. These receptors were taken from a human donor with alopecia areata.

In its sample, this clone was seen a few times. The chain recombines TRBV4-1 with TRBJ2-7, with D possibly being TRBD2 (5 bases). This CDR3 is built from 15 residues. With 4 bases removed from V and 3 bases from J, the gap between germline ends came to 16 bases. CDR1 is MGHRA and CDR2 is YSYEKL in the germline V gene. CDR3 region: CASSRRLNEGYEQYF. DNA for the CDR3: TGCGCCAGCAGCCGCCGACTGAATGAGGGCTACGAGCAGTACTTC.

The chain has TRBV19 and TRBJ1-1, with D unresolved. Germline loops: CDR1 LNHDA, CDR2 SQIVND (reference sequence). CDR3 length: 13 residues. V shed 3 bases and J shed 3 bases, with 8 bases lying between them. CDR3 sequence: CASSILRDTEAFF. CDR3 bases: TGTGCCAGTAGTATCTTGAGGGACACTGAAGCTTTCTTT. The variable domain in full, completed from reference TRBV19 and TRBJ1-1, reads DGGITQSPKYLFRKEGQNVTLSCEQNLNHDAMYWYRQDPGQGLRLIYYSQIVNDFQKGDIAEGYSVSREKKESFPLTVTSAQKNPTAFYLCASSILRDTEAFFGQGTRLTVV.

The chain carries TRBV4-1 and TRBJ1-2; D not certain. The CDR3 length is 20 residues. V lost 1 base, J lost 1 base, and 25 bases lay in between. Germline values: CDR1 MGHRA, CDR2 YSYEKL. DNA for the CDR3: TGCGCCAGCAGCCAAGTAGCGGCCCAAGCAGATCGCAGACTTAACTATGGCTACACCTTC. This sequence encodes CASSQVAAQADRRLNYGYTF.

This sequence joins TRBV30 and TRBJ2-7; maybe TRBD1 (5 bases). Germline V gene sequence: CDR1 GTSNPN, CDR2 SVGIG (reference sequence). There are 11 residues in the CDR3. V was clipped by 7 bases and J by 0 bases, with 7 bases between them. CDR3 DNA sequence: TGTGCCTACACAGGCTCCTACGAGCAGTACTTC. Translated: CAYTGSYEQYF.

The gene calls are TRBV7-9 and TRBJ1-6; D call uncertain. V gave up 0 bases and J gave up 8 bases, with 8 bases separating them. Germline loops: CDR1 SEHNR, CDR2 FQNEAQ (reference sequence). The CDR3 loop spans 14 amino acids. The CDR3 here is CASSLAGRDSPLHF. In DNA, the CDR3 is TGTGCCAGCAGCTTAGCAGGGAGGGATTCACCCCTCCACTTT.

V and J are TRBV6-1 and TRBJ1-2, with 9 bases that match TRBD1. V was clipped by 4 bases and J by 5 bases; unmatched bases: 11. Germline CDR1 and CDR2: MNHNS and SASEGT. This CDR3 region has 16 residues. The CDR3 here is CASSAPGTGIGYGYTF. CDR3 nucleotide sequence: TGTGCCAGCAGTGCCCCCGGGACAGGGATTGGGTATGGCTACACCTTC.

A single count supports this clone. This rearrangement joins TRBV5-5 to TRBJ2-5; no firm D call. The CDR3 runs 15 residues. The V gene lost 4 bases and the J gene lost 1 base, with 14 bases spanning the gap. From germline, CDR1 is SGHKS and CDR2 YYEKEE (reference sequence). CDR3 in DNA: TGTGCCAGCAGCATCCTGGACGCCTTCCAAGAGACCCAGTACTTC. Translating it yields CASSILDAFQETQYF. The complete variable domain, with remaining parts taken from reference TRBV5-5 and TRBJ2-5, reads DAGVTQSPTHLIKTRGQQVTLRCSPISGHKSVSWYQQVLGQGPQFIFQYYEKEERGRGNFPDRFSARQFPNYSSELNVNALLLGDSALYLCASSILDAFQETQYFGPGTRLLVL.

This clone was detected many times. The chain uses TRBV6-6 and TRBJ1-1, with 7 positions matching TRBD1. The germline CDR1 and CDR2 sequences are MNHNY and SVGAGI (reference sequence). The CDR3 is 13 amino acids. V was pared by 10 bases and J by 7 bases, with 12 bases of the junction left unmatched. CDR3 coding DNA: TGTGCCACGGCTCGAACAGGGGCCCTTGAAGCTTTCTTT. It codes for CATARTGALEAFF.

The chain recombines TRBV5-1 with TRBJ2-5, with D perhaps TRBD1 (5 bases). Trimming stripped 5 bases from V and 5 bases from J, with 16 bases between. The CDR3 runs to 14 residues. Germline V gene sequence: CDR1 SGHRS, CDR2 YFSETQ. Written as DNA, the CDR3 is TGCGCCAGCAGTGTAGGGGCCCCGCCCGAGACCCAGTACTTC. Protein product: CASSVGAPPETQYF.

This CDR3 is CASSQTIANYGYTF. The CDR3 DNA reads as TGTGCCAGCAGTCAAACTATAGCTAACTATGGCTACACCTTC. V and J are TRBV6-5 and TRBJ1-2; no definite D call. V was shortened by 5 bases and J by 0 bases, with 10 bases between the two germline ends. This CDR3 region has 14 residues. Germline CDR1 and CDR2: MNHEY and SVGAGI.